This T cell receptor beta chain was captured in a study of post-analysis software for immune sequencing data. The wider study: The cohort encompassed relapsing-remitting, secondary progressive and progressive-relapsing multiple sclerosis disease courses. Study-wide results and limits: Diversity measured as normalized Chao1 was significantly lower in multiple sclerosis patients than in controls. Five or six TRBV segments, TRBV5-6, TRBV5-1 and TRBV20-1 among them, were found more frequent in patients than controls. Same-batch preparations were strongly co-clustered by F measure.

This clonotype showed up many times. No antigen is known for it. V trimming: 4 bases; J trimming: 3 bases; junction bases outside the gene matches: 8. This CDR3 region has 15 residues. Germline CDR1 reads SGHRS; CDR2 reads YFSETQ. The TCR beta cDNA libraries carried unique molecular identifiers. The yield from about 1 to 10 million T cells was roughly 500,000 cDNA molecules in total. TCRdb ran MiXCR on the PCR reads and lists one entry per CDR3 protein. The data contain hundreds of thousands of distinct CDR3 sequences, 30% of them singletons. Sequencing was carried out using blood. This TCR came from a girl aged 5-17 years with multiple sclerosis. J is TRBJ2-3 and V is TRBV5-1, with 7 bases aligning to TRBD2. The chain's CDR3 is CASSPPAAGTDTQYF. In nucleotides, the CDR3 is TGCGCCAGCAGCCCTCCGGCAGCGGGGACAGATACGCAGTATTTT.